This T cell receptor (beta chain) was sequenced during a study of vaccination and CD4 T cells after COVID-19. For the study at large: Sampling post-COVID took place a median 101 days after diagnosis (range 35 to 161). The authors exposed cells to overlapping spike peptides derived from SARS-CoV-2, HCoV-NL63, HCoV-OC43 and HCoV-229E.

Points on this clonotype: Antigen unknown.

With the Oncomine TCR Beta short-read assay, DNA from cultured CD4+ T cells was sequenced. From cultured CD4+ T cells, genomic DNA was extracted. Via MiXCR, TCRdb re-called the PCR reads, giving one row per CDR3 protein. The sample includes 20,000 or so distinct CDR3 sequences, 44% of them seen just once. The CDR3 spans 15 residues. Germline V gives CDR1 DFQATT, CDR2 SNEGSKA (reference sequence). The ends lost 2 bases at V and 0 bases at J; junction bases unmatched: 3. Sample treatment: approximately nine-day PBMC culture with coronavirus spike peptide pools or control peptides (ViraFEST assay). Replacement of half the medium with fresh IL-2 medium took place on days 3 and 7.

The chain is built from TRBV20-1 and TRBJ2-7; 11 bases agree with TRBD2. This receptor was taken from a human donor who had recovered from COVID-19. Sequencing was performed on CD4+ T cells from blood, cultured in vitro, taken before SARS-CoV-2 vaccination. The DNA of the CDR3 is TGCAGTGCTAGATCCGGGACTAGCGGCTCCTACGAGCAGTACTTC. Its protein is CSARSGTSGSYEQYF.